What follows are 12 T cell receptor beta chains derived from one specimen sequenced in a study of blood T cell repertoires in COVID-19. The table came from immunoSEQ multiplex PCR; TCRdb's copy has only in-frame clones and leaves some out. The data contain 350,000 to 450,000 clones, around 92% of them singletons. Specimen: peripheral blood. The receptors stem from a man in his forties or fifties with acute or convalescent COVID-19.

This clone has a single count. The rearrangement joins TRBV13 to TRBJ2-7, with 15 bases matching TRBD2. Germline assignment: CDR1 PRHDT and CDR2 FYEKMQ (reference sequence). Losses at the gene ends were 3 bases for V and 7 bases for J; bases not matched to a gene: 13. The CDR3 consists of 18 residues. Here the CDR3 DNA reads TGTGCCAGCAGCTTGTTCGGACTAGCGGGAGGGGACTCTATGGAGCAGTACTTC. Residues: CASSLFGLAGGDSMEQYF.

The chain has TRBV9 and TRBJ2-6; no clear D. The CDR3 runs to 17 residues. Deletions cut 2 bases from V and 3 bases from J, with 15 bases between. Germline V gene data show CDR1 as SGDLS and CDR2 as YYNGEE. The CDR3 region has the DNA TGTGCCAGCAGCGTCTCGCGGCCTAGAGGTGGGGCCAACGTCCTGACTTTC. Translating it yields CASSVSRPRGGANVLTF.

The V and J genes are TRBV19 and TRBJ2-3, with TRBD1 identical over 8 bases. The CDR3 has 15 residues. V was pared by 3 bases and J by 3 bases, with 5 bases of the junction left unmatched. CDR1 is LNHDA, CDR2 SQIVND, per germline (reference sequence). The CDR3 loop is CASSIEDRVTDTQYF. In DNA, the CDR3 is TGTGCCAGTAGTATTGAGGACAGGGTGACAGATACGCAGTATTTT.

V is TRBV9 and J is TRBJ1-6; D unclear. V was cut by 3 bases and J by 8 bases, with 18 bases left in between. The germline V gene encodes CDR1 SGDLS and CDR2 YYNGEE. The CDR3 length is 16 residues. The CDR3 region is CASSAPSNAPYSPLHF. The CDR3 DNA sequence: TGTGCCAGCAGCGCCCCAAGTAACGCGCCTTATTCACCCCTCCACTTT.

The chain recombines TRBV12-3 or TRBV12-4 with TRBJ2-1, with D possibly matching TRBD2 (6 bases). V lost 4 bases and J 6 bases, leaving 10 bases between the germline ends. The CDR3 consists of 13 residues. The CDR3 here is CASSSGTLNEQFF. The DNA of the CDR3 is TGTGCCAGCAGTTCCGGGACTCTCAATGAGCAGTTCTTC.

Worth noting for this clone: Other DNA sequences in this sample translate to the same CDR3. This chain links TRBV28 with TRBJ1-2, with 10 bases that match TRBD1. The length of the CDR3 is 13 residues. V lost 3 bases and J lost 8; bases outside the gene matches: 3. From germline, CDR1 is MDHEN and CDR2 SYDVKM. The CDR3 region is CASSLGTGDGYTF. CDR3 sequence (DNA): TGTGCCAGCAGTTTGGGGACAGGGGACGGCTACACCTTC.

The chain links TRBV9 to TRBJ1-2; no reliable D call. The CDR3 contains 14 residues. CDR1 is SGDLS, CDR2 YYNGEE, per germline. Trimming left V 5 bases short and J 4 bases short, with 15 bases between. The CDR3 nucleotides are TGTGCCAGCAGTCTTACCCTAACCCCCTATGGCTACACCTTC. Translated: CASSLTLTPYGYTF.

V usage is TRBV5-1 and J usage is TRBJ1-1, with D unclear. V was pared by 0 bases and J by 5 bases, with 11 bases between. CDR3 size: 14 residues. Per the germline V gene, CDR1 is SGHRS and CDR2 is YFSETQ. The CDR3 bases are TGCGCCAGCAGCTTGGGGACTGCTCGGACTGAAGCTTTCTTT. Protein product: CASSLGTARTEAFF.

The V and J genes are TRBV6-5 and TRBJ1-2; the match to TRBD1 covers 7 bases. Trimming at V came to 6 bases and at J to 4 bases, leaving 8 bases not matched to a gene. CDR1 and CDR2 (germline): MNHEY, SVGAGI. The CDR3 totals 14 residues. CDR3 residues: CASRSSAGGYGYTF. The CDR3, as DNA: TGTGCCAGCAGGTCGTCCGCAGGGGGCTATGGCTACACCTTC.

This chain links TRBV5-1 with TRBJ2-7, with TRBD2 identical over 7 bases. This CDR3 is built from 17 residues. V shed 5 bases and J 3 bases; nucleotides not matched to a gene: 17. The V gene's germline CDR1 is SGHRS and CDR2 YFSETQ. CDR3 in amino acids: CASSSAGGRGHLYEQYF. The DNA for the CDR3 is TGCGCCAGCAGTTCTGCCGGGGGGAGAGGGCACCTCTACGAGCAGTACTTC.

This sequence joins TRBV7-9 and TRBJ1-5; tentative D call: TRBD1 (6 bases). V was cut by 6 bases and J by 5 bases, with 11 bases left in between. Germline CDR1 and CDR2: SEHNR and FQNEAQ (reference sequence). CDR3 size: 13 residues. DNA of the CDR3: TGTGCCAGCAGAGGGGGTGTGGATCAGCCCCAGCATTTT. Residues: CASRGGVDQPQHF.

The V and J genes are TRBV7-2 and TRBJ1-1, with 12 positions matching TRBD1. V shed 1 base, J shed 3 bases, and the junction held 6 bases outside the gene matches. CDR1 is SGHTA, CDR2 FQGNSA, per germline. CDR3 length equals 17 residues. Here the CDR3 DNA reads TGTGCCAGCAGCTTAGTTGGGACAGGGGGCAGATACACTGAAGCTTTCTTT. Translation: CASSLVGTGGRYTEAFF. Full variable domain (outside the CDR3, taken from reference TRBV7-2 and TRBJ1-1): GAGVSQSPSNKVTEKGKDVELRCDPISGHTALYWYRQSLGQGLEFLIYFQGNSAPDKSGLPSDRFSAERTGGSVSTLTIQRTQQEDSAVYLCASSLVGTGGRYTEAFFGQGTRLTVV.